This T cell receptor beta chain was documented in a study of T cell responses to AZD1222 COVID-19 vaccine. Study-wide results and limits: Regions 160-218 and 743-854 held dominance among vaccine-associated CD4 TCRs, which spanned spike.

This table comes from immunoSEQ multiplex PCR, and its TCRdb copy is limited to in-frame clones, with some not included. The sample contains more than 110,000 clones, 85% to 90% of which appear only once. This clone occurred many times. The antigen remains unidentified. The CDR3 has 14 residues. The germline V gene has CDR1 LGHDT and CDR2 YNNKEL (reference sequence). Trimming shortened V by 2 bases and J by 6 bases, and 14 bases separated the two germline ends. The clonotype was recovered from an adult in good health. The gene calls are TRBV3-1 (or the pseudogene TRBV3-2) and TRBJ2-7, with D possibly being TRBD1 (5 bases). The starting material was peripheral blood, obtained on day 0 of AZD1222 vaccination. The CDR3 loop is CASSQRGSKSEQYF. The CDR3 nucleotides read TGTGCCAGCAGCCAAAGGGGTTCGAAAAGCGAGCAGTACTTC.